The entry that follows covers one T cell receptor beta chain sequence. Its antigen is unidentified. A much larger clone sits a single nucleotide away, making a read error possible. Germline loops: CDR1 SGHTA, CDR2 FQGNSA. This CDR3 spans 16 amino acids. This sample is drawn from a study of lung T cells in sarcoidosis with Löfgren's syndrome. In the study overall: Repertoire analyses centered on Löfgren's syndrome patients. Regarding the study as a whole: TRAV12-1 and TRBV2 were reportedly most expanded in Löfgren's patients. Multiple Löfgren's syndrome patients reportedly shared TRAV12-1 and TRBV2 CDR3 motifs, suggesting public CD4+ TCRs.

Each CDR3 protein gets one entry after TCRdb re-called the reads with MiXCR. Among 60,000 to 70,000 distinct CDR3 sequences listed, less than 25% were seen once. V is TRBV7-2 and J is TRBJ2-3, with 9 bases identical to TRBD2. This clonotype was obtained from a human donor with sarcoidosis (Löfgren's syndrome or another form), or a control subject (not recorded which). The specimen was CD4+ T cells from PBMCs. The CDR3 spells CASGLFAGGLADTQYF. CDR3 DNA sequence: TGTGCCAGCGGCTTATTTGCGGGAGGGTTGGCAGATACGCAGTATTTT.